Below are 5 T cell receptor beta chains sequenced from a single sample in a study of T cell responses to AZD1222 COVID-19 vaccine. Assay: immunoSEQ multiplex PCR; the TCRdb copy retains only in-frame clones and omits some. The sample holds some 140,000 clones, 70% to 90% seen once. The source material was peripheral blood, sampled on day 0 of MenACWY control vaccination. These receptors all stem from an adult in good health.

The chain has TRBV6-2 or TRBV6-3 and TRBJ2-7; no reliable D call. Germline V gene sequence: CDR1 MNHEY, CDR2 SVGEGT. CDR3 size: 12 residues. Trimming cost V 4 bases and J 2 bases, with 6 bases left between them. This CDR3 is CASSSDPYEQYF. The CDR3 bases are TGTGCCAGCAGTTCCGACCCCTACGAGCAGTACTTC.

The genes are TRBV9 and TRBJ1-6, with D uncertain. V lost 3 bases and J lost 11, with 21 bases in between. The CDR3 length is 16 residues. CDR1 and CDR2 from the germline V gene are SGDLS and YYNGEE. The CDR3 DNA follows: TGTGCCAGCAGCGGACCCGGCGGAGGGAGGACTACACCCCTCCACTTT. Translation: CASSGPGGGRTTPLHF.

The CDR3 DNA reads as TGTGCCAGCAGTTCCAAGCCAGCCTTTAATTCACCCCTCCACTTT. It encodes CASSSKPAFNSPLHF. The rearrangement links TRBV11-2 to TRBJ1-6; the D is unclear. Germline V gene lookup returns CDR1 SGHAT and CDR2 FQNNGV. The CDR3 covers 15 residues. The V end lost 6 bases, the J end lost 6 bases, and 15 bases lay between the germline ends.

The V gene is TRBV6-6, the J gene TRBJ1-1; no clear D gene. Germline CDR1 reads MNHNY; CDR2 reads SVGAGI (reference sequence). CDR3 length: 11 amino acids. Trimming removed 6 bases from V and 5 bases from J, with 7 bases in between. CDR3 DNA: TGTGCCAGCAGCCTACTGACTGAAGCTTTCTTT. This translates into CASSLLTEAFF.

CDR3 DNA: TGTGCCAGCAGCTTCCGACAGGCTCCGCTGTTTTTT. Protein product: CASSFRQAPLFF. J is TRBJ2-2 and V is TRBV13; D perhaps matches TRBD1 (6 bases). Trimming cost V 3 bases and J 13 bases, with 12 bases left between them. CDR1 is PRHDT and CDR2 is FYEKMQ in the germline V gene (reference sequence). The CDR3 runs 12 residues.